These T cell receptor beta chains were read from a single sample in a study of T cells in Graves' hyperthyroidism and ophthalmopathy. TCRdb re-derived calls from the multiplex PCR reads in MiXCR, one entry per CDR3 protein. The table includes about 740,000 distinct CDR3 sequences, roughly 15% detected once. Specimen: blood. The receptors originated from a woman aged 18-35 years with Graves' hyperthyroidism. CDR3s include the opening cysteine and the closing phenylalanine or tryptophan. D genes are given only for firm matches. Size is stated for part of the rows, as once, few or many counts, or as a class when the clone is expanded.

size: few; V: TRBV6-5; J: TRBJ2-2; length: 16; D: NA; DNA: TGTGCCAGCAGTTACTCGAATATCAGGGATACCGGGGAGCTGTTTTTT; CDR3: CASSYSNIRDTGELFF
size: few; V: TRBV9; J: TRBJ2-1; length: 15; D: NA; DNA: TGTGCCAGCAGCTCGACTACCTCACCCTACAATGAGCAGTTCTTC; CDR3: CASSSTTSPYNEQFF
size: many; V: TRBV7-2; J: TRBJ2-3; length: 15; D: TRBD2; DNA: TGTGCCAGCAGTCGTAGCGGGTCTTTGGGAGATACGCAGTATTTT; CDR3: CASSRSGSLGDTQYF
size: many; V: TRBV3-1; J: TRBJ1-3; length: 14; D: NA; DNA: TGTGCCAGCAGCCAAGGGACGACTGGAAACACCATATATTTT; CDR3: CASSQGTTGNTIYF
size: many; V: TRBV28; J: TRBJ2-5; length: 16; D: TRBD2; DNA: TGTGCCAGCAGTTCCTCAGCGGGAGGCATCAAAGAGACCCAGTACTTC; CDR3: CASSSSAGGIKETQYF
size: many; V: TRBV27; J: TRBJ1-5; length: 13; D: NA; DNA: TGTGCCAGCAGTTTGCAGCACAATCAGCCCCAGCATTTT; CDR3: CASSLQHNQPQHF
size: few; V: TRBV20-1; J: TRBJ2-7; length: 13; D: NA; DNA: TGCAGTGCTATAAGGGACGGAGCCTACGAGCAGTACTTC; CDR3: CSAIRDGAYEQYF
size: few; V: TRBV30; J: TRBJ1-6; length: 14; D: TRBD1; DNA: TGTGCCTTGGATGGGACAGGGGGTCCCTCACCCCTCCACTTT; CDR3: CALDGTGGPSPLHF
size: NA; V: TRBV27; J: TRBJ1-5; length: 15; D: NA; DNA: TGTGCCAGCAGTTTATCCAACAGGGTCAATCAGCCCCAGCATTTT; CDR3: CASSLSNRVNQPQHF
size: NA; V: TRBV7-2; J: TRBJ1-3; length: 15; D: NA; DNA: TGTGCCAGCAGCAAACGACCTCCGGCAGGAAACACCATATATTTT; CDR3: CASSKRPPAGNTIYF
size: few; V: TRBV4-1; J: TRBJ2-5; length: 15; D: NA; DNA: TGCGCCAGCAGCCAAGATCGGGGTTTGCAAGAGACCCAGTACTTC; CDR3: CASSQDRGLQETQYF
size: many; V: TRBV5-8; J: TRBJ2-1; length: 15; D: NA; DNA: TGTGCCAGCAGTCCTGGGTCCAGTAGGGTCAATGAGCAGTTCTTC; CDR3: CASSPGSSRVNEQFF
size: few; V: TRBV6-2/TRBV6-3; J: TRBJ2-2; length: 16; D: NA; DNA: TGTGCCAGCAGGCCCACCGGGCGGATAAACACCGGGGAGCTGTTTTTT; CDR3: CASRPTGRINTGELFF
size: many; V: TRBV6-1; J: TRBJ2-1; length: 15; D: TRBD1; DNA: TGTGCCAGCAGTGAGAGGGTCAGGGGGCTTGGTGAGCAGTTCTTC; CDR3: CASSERVRGLGEQFF
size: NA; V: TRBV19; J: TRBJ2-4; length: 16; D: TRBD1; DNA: TGTGCCAGTAGCCCGGGACAGGGTGAAGCCAAAAACATTCAGTACTTC; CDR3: CASSPGQGEAKNIQYF
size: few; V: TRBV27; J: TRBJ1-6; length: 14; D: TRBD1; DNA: TGTGCCAGCAGTTTATGGTCAGGGGGTTCACCCCTCCACTTT; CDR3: CASSLWSGGSPLHF
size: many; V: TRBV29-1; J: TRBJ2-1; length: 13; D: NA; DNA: TGCAGCGCTTCTAGCGCCTTCTACAATGAGCAGTTCTTC; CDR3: CSASSAFYNEQFF
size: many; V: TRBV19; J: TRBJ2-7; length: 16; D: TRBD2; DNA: TGTGCCAGTAGTATCTCCGGACTAGCGGGAATCCACGAGCAGTACTTC; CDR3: CASSISGLAGIHEQYF
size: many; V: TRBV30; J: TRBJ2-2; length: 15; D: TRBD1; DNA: TGTGCCCTAAGAGCGGGACAGGGGGCCGCCGGGGAGCTGTTTTTT; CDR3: CALRAGQGAAGELFF
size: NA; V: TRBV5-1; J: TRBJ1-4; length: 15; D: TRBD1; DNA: TGCGCCAGCAGCCAGACCGGGACAGAAAATGAAAAACTGTTTTTT; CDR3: CASSQTGTENEKLFF
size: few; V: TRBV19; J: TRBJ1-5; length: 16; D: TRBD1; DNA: TGTGCCAGTGGCCGAGGGGACAGGGATATTTTGCAGCCCCAGCATTTT; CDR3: CASGRGDRDILQPQHF
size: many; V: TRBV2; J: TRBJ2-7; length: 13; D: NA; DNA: TGTGCCAGCAGTGCAGGACATCCGACTGAGCAGTACTTC; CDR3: CASSAGHPTEQYF
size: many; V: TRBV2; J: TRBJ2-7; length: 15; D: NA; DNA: TGTGCCAGCATCCCTAAAGACAGGCCCGCCTACGAGCAGTACTTC; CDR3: CASIPKDRPAYEQYF
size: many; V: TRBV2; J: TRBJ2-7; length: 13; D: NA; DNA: TGTGCCAGCGGGAAGGGACTGGACTACGAGCAGTACTTC; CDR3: CASGKGLDYEQYF